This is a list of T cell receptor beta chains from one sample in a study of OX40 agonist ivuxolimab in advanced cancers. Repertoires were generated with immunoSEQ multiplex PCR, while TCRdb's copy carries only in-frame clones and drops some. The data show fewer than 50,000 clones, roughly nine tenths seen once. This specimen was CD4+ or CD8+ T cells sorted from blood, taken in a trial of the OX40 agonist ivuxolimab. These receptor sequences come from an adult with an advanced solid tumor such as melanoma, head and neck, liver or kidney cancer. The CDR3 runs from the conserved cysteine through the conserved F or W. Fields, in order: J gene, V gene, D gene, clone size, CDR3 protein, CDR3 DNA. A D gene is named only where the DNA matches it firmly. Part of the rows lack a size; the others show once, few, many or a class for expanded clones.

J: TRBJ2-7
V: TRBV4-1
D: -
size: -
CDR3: CASSQEVGWEQYF
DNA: TGCGCCAGCAGCCAAGAAGTTGGCTGGGAGCAGTACTTC

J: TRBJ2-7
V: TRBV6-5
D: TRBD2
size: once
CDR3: CASSYGSGSSYEQYF
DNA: TGTGCCAGCAGTTACGGTAGCGGGAGCTCCTACGAGCAGTACTTC

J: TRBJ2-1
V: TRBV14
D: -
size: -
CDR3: CASSQGYNEQFF
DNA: TGTGCCAGCAGCCAGGGATACAATGAGCAGTTCTTC

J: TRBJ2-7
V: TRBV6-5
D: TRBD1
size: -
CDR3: CASGGQGTYEQYF
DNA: TGTGCCAGCGGTGGACAGGGGACCTACGAGCAGTACTTC

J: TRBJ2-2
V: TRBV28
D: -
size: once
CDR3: CASSNPLQVANTGELFF
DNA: TGTGCCAGCAGCAACCCCCTACAAGTAGCGAACACCGGGGAGCTGTTTTTT

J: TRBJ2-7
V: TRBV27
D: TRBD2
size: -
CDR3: CASGLAGLAYEQYF
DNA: TGTGCCAGCGGACTAGCGGGACTAGCCTACGAGCAGTACTTC

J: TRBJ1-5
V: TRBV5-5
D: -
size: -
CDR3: CASSPGTTGSNQPQHF
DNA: TGTGCCAGCAGCCCCGGGACCACGGGAAGCAATCAGCCCCAGCATTTT

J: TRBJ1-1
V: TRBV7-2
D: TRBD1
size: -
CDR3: CASSPLYDRAPEAFF
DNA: TGTGCCAGCAGCCCCCTGTACGACAGGGCCCCTGAAGCTTTCTTT

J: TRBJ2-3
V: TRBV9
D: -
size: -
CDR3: CASSVAGSTDTQYF
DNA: TGTGCCAGCAGCGTAGCAGGTAGCACAGATACGCAGTATTTT

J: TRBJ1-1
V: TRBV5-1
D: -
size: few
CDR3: CASSLGQAMNTEAFF
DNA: TGCGCCAGCAGCCTCGGACAAGCGATGAACACTGAAGCTTTCTTT

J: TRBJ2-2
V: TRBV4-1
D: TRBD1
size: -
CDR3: CASSTKGGQNTGELFF
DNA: TGCGCCAGCTCCACTAAAGGGGGCCAGAACACCGGGGAGCTGTTTTTT

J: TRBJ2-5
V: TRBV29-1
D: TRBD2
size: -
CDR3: CSGSASGFQETQYF
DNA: TGCAGCGGTTCTGCTAGCGGATTTCAAGAGACCCAGTACTTC

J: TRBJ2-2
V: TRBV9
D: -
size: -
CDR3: CASSFSHTGELFF
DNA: TGTGCCAGCAGCTTTAGTCACACCGGGGAGCTGTTTTTT

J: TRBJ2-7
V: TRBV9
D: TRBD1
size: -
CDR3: CASSVGTGLSYEQYF
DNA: TGTGCCAGCAGCGTAGGGACAGGTCTTTCCTACGAGCAGTACTTC

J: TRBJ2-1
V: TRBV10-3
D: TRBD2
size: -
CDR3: CAISGLAGEGGNEQFF
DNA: TGTGCCATCAGTGGGCTAGCGGGAGAGGGGGGGAATGAGCAGTTCTTC

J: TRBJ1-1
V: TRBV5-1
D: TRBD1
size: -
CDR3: CASTDRVGVNTEAFF
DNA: TGCGCCAGCACTGACAGGGTCGGTGTGAACACTGAAGCTTTCTTT

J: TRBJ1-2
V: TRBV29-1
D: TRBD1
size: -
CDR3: CSAHTGANYGYTF
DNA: TGCAGCGCTCACACAGGGGCGAACTATGGCTACACCTTC

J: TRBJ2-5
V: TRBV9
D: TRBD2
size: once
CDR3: CASSPLGGETQYF
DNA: TGTGCCAGCAGCCCCCTGGGGGGGGAGACCCAGTACTTC

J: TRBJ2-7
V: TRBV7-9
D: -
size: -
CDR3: CASSLGTYEQYF
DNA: TGTGCCAGCAGCTTGGGCACCTACGAGCAGTACTTC

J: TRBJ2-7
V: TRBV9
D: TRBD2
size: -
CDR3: CASSVGGGSGREQYF
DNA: TGTGCCAGCAGCGTAGGAGGCGGGAGTGGGAGAGAGCAGTACTTC

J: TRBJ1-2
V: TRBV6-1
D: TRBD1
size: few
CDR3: CASSEKRDSTYGYTF
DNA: TGTGCCAGCAGTGAAAAGAGGGACAGCACCTATGGCTACACCTTC

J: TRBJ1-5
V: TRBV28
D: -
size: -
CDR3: CASSLRAGNQPQHF
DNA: TGTGCCAGCAGTTTAAGAGCAGGGAATCAGCCCCAGCATTTT

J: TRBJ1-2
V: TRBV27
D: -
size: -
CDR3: CASSVLGDYGYTF
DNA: TGTGCCAGCAGTGTCCTAGGGGACTATGGCTACACCTTC

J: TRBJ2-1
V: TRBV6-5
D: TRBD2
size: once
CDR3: CASSRGTSGSDEQFF
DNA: TGTGCCAGCAGTCGTGGGACTAGCGGGAGCGATGAGCAGTTCTTC

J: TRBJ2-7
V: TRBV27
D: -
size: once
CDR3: CASCPSGRTHYEQYF
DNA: TGTGCCAGCTGTCCTTCGGGACGGACTCACTACGAGCAGTACTTC

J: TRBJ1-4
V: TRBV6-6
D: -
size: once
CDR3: CASTQTVAYEKLFF
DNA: TGTGCCTCAACTCAGACAGTTGCCTATGAAAAACTGTTTTTT

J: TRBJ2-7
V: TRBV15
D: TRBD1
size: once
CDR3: CATSRTNRGLVDEQYF
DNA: TGTGCCACCAGCAGAACAAATAGGGGGCTCGTTGACGAGCAGTACTTC